The 22 T cell receptor beta chains below were found in one sample sequenced in a study of cytomegalovirus exposure and HLA in healthy donors. The primer mix had 60 Vbeta and 13 Jbeta primers. Libraries were prepared by immunoSEQ multiplex PCR; TCRdb keeps only in-frame clonotypes and omits some of them. The sample shows under 140,000 clones, approximately 80% of them seen only once. Material for sequencing was PBMCs. The receptor source for this set is a man aged 25-45 years in good health and CMV-seropositive.

J is TRBJ1-2 and V is TRBV5-4, with a possible D match to TRBD1 (5 bases). The CDR3 runs 13 residues. V dropped 2 bases and J dropped 2 bases, with 7 bases sitting between them. Germline CDR1 reads SGHNT; CDR2 reads YYREEE (reference sequence). CDR3 residues: CASSLDSNYGYTF. In nucleotides, the CDR3 is TGTGCCAGCAGCTTAGACAGCAACTATGGCTACACCTTC. The entire variable domain, with the rest obtained from reference TRBV5-4 and TRBJ1-2, is as follows: ETGVTQSPTHLIKTRGQQVTLRCSSQSGHNTVSWYQQALGQGPQFIFQYYREEENGRGNFPPRFSGLQFPNYSSELNVNALELDDSALYLCASSLDSNYGYTFGSGTRLTVV.

This chain connects TRBV5-1 to TRBJ2-1; 7 positions agree with TRBD1. The trim removed 4 bases at V and 8 bases at J, leaving 12 bases unmatched. Germline V gives CDR1 SGHRS, CDR2 YFSETQ. The CDR3 sequence is 15 residues long. DNA of the CDR3: TGCGCCAGCAGCGAAGAGGGGGCGGTGGTCGATGAGCAGTTCTTC. Its protein product is CASSEEGAVVDEQFF.

This clone came up many times. V and J are TRBV4-2 and TRBJ2-7; possibly TRBD1 for D (7 bases). Germline V gives CDR1 LGHNA, CDR2 YNFKEQ. V was pared by 3 bases and J by 0 bases, with 12 bases between. CDR3 length: 15 residues. CDR3 in amino acids: CASSQFRGASYEQYF. CDR3 DNA: TGTGCCAGCAGCCAGTTCAGGGGGGCCTCCTACGAGCAGTACTTC.

The V and J genes are TRBV19 and TRBJ2-2; perhaps TRBD1 as D (5 bases). V lost 6 bases and J lost 7, with 9 bases in between. The CDR3 extends over 12 amino acids. The germline gives CDR1 LNHDA, CDR2 SQIVND (reference sequence). The CDR3 loop reads CASRGPVGELFF. CDR3 DNA sequence: TGTGCCAGTAGGGGGCCGGTCGGGGAGCTGTTTTTT.

The chain carries TRBV23-1 and TRBJ2-1; the D gene is possibly TRBD2 (6 bases). TRBV23-1 qualifies as an ORF whose function is uncertain. There are 14 residues in the CDR3. Trimming pared 0 bases from V and 8 bases from J, leaving 11 bases between. The CDR3 loop reads CASSQSGGVDEQFF. The CDR3 DNA sequence: TGCGCCAGCAGTCAATCGGGGGGTGTGGATGAGCAGTTCTTC.

On this clone: One junction end disagrees with the germline gene, perhaps due to a read error. The genes are TRBV7-9 and TRBJ2-5, with D hard to call. There are 12 residues in the CDR3. CDR1 SEHNR and CDR2 FQNEAQ come from the germline V gene (reference sequence). The CDR3 DNA sequence: TGTTCCAGCAGCTTATCGGGTGAGACCCAGTACTTC. Encoded protein: CSSSLSGETQYF.

This chain connects TRBV6-6 to TRBJ2-2; 7 bases are a match to TRBD1. Germline loops: CDR1 MNHNY, CDR2 SVGAGI (reference sequence). The CDR3 is made up of 15 amino acids. The ends lost 6 bases at V and 4 bases at J; junction bases unmatched: 8. DNA for the CDR3: TGTGCCAGCAGCAAGGGGACAGCAGGCACCGGGGAGCTGTTTTTT. It encodes CASSKGTAGTGELFF.

This sequence joins TRBV11-1 and TRBJ1-2; TRBD1 is a possible D gene (5 bases). The germline gives CDR1 SGHAT, CDR2 FQDESV (reference sequence). The germline V and J ends were trimmed by 7 bases and 1 base, with 13 bases remaining between them. The CDR3 covers 14 residues. This chain's CDR3 is CASTDTTVNYGYTF. CDR3 sequence (DNA): TGTGCCAGCACCGACACGACAGTTAACTATGGCTACACCTTC.

V is TRBV4-3 and J is TRBJ1-1; 7 bases map to TRBD1. Per germline, CDR1 LGHNA and CDR2 YSLEER. V dropped 1 base and J dropped 1; count of bases not matched to a gene: 3. There are 15 residues in the CDR3. This chain's CDR3 is CASSQVTGTNTEAFF. CDR3 DNA: TGCGCCAGCAGCCAAGTGACAGGGACGAACACTGAAGCTTTCTTT.

V and J are TRBV9 and TRBJ2-7; maybe TRBD2 (6 bases). CDR3 length: 15 amino acids. The V gene's germline CDR1 is SGDLS and CDR2 YYNGEE. V was trimmed by 3 bases and J by 6 bases, leaving 19 bases between them. The CDR3: CASSDGTVTLLEQYF. Here the CDR3 DNA reads TGTGCCAGCAGCGACGGGACTGTGACCCTTCTCGAGCAGTACTTC.

The gene calls are TRBV27 and TRBJ1-1, with D possibly TRBD1 on 6 matching bases. Germline-derived CDR1 and CDR2 are MNHEY and SMNVEV (reference sequence). This CDR3 contains 16 residues. The V end was cut by 2 bases, the J end by 2 bases, with 15 bases between. CDR3 residues: CASSLMAGVYNTEAFF. The CDR3 bases are TGTGCCAGCAGTTTAATGGCAGGGGTGTACAACACTGAAGCTTTCTTT.

V gene TRBV30 combines with J gene TRBJ1-3; D remains ambiguous. V was clipped by 5 bases and J by 3 bases, with 11 bases between them. In germline, CDR1 is GTSNPN, CDR2 SVGIG (reference sequence). The CDR3 covers 13 residues. The CDR3 sequence: CAWVNSGGNTIYF. The CDR3 region has the DNA TGTGCCTGGGTGAACAGCGGTGGAAACACCATATATTTT.

The chain joins TRBV9 to TRBJ1-3, with no clear D. The germline V and J ends were trimmed by 3 bases and 2 bases, with 12 bases remaining between them. The CDR3 extends over 15 amino acids. Looked up from germline, CDR1 is SGDLS and CDR2 is YYNGEE. CDR3 residues: CASSAGIDAGNTIYF. CDR3 in DNA: TGTGCCAGCAGCGCGGGGATAGACGCTGGAAACACCATATATTTT.

This sequence joins TRBV30 and TRBJ2-3; 9 nucleotides match TRBD1. The CDR3 is 18 amino acids. Germline values: CDR1 GTSNPN, CDR2 SVGIG (reference sequence). V lost 0 bases and J lost 6; bases outside the gene matches: 16. CDR3 in DNA: TGTGCCTGGAGTGTACTGGGGATCCGGGACAGGGTCAGGGATACGCAGTATTTT. It encodes CAWSVLGIRDRVRDTQYF.

The chain employs TRBV7-8 and TRBJ1-3; tentatively, D is TRBD1 (5 bases). V was cut by 5 bases and J by 0 bases, with 11 bases left in between. Germline assignment: CDR1 SGHVS and CDR2 FQNEAQ. CDR3 size: 15 residues. The CDR3 sequence is CASSEGAPSGNTIYF. The CDR3, as DNA: TGTGCCAGCAGCGAAGGGGCCCCCTCTGGAAACACCATATATTTT.

V and J are TRBV6-5 and TRBJ2-7; possibly TRBD1 for D (5 bases). The V end was cut by 6 bases, the J end by 4 bases, with 16 bases between. This CDR3 has 14 residues. The germline V gene encodes CDR1 MNHEY and CDR2 SVGAGI. DNA of the CDR3: TGTGCCAGCAGCAATAAGGACACGGCATACGAGCAGTACTTC. Its translation: CASSNKDTAYEQYF.

The CDR3: CASSLAGTGVKYEQYF. The CDR3 nucleotides are TGTGCCAGCAGCTTAGCGGGGACAGGGGTCAAATACGAGCAGTACTTC. The rearrangement uses TRBV7-6 and TRBJ2-5; the match to TRBD1 covers 10 bases. The J call may be faulty, since TRBJ2-7 better matches the DNA end. Germline V lookup: CDR1 SGHVS, CDR2 FNYEAQ. This CDR3 is built from 16 residues.

This sequence joins TRBV19 and TRBJ2-2; D is perhaps TRBD2 (6 bases). Trimming removed 7 bases from V and 2 bases from J, with 14 bases in between. Germline V lookup: CDR1 LNHDA, CDR2 SQIVND (reference sequence). The CDR3 has 15 amino acids. The CDR3 loop is CASIPGGDNTGELFF. The CDR3 nucleotides read TGTGCCAGTATCCCCGGAGGGGATAACACCGGGGAGCTGTTTTTT.

This chain joins TRBV11-2 and TRBJ2-3; 11 nucleotides align to TRBD2. From germline, CDR1 is SGHAT and CDR2 FQNNGV. CDR3 length equals 19 residues. Trimming at V came to 3 bases and at J to 3 bases, leaving 14 bases not matched to a gene. Written as DNA, the CDR3 is TGTGCCAGCAGCTTCAGCGACATTCTTAGCGGGGGGGCAACAGATACGCAGTATTTT. It encodes CASSFSDILSGGATDTQYF.

V is TRBV7-9 and J is TRBJ2-7; TRBD1 agrees at 9 bases. This CDR3 has 15 residues. The V gene's germline CDR1 is SEHNR and CDR2 FQNEAQ (reference sequence). After removal of 5 bases from V and 2 bases from J, the junction contained 7 bases not matched to a gene. CDR3 loop: CASSPGTGIAYEQYF. The CDR3, as DNA: TGTGCCAGCAGCCCCGGGACAGGGATCGCCTACGAGCAGTACTTC.

This clone showed up just a few times. This chain uses TRBV2 with TRBJ2-7; 7 bases map to TRBD1. The CDR3 loop spans 18 amino acids. V shed 2 bases and J 1 base; nucleotides not matched to a gene: 14. The germline CDR1 and CDR2 sequences are SNHLY and FYNNEI. The CDR3 sequence: CASSEIGGLGQTSYEQYF. CDR3 bases: TGTGCCAGCAGTGAAATAGGTGGGTTGGGACAGACATCCTACGAGCAGTACTTC.

Concerning this clone: One junction end does not reproduce the germline sequence, and a read error may be involved. V and J are TRBV30 and TRBJ2-5; the match to TRBD1 covers 7 bases. This CDR3 is 12 amino acids long. CDR1 and CDR2 from the germline V gene are GTSNPN and SVGIG (reference sequence). The chain's CDR3 is CARRTGSETQYF. CDR3 bases: TGTGCCCGGAGGACAGGTTCAGAGACCCAGTACTTC.